This T cell receptor (beta chain) was documented in a study of T-cell reconstitution after alpha-beta-depleted transplantation in children. Germline V gene data show CDR1 as SGHTA and CDR2 as FQGNSA. The CDR3 has 16 amino acids. V trimming: 6 bases; J trimming: 7 bases; junction bases outside the gene matches: 14. During its preparation, the TCRbeta library received unique molecular identifiers. TCRdb re-called the PCR reads with MiXCR, one entry per CDR3 protein. The data hold 250,000 or so distinct CDR3 sequences, with roughly a quarter observed a single time. Sequencing used PBMCs, mostly from graft donor cells, obtained 360 days after TCRalphabeta/CD19-depleted stem cell transplant. The chain has TRBV7-2 and TRBJ2-3; 9 bases align to TRBD2. The sequence was collected from a female patient aged 2-9 years who had a stem cell transplant for congenital amegakaryocytic thrombocytopenia, so the T cells may come from the graft donor. The CDR3, as DNA: TGTGCCAGCAGACAACAGAGCGGGAGGCATTCATATACGCAGTATTTT. This sequence encodes CASRQQSGRHSYTQYF.